This T cell receptor (beta chain) was sequenced for a study of cytomegalovirus exposure and HLA in healthy donors. CDR1 and CDR2 (germline): GTSNPN, SVGIG (reference sequence). CDR3 length: 13 amino acids. V dropped 2 bases and J dropped 5; count of bases not matched to a gene: 3. As to this clone: Its antigen is still unknown.

The PCR made use of 60 Vbeta and 13 Jbeta primers. Produced via immunoSEQ multiplex PCR; TCRdb's table is partial and in-frame only. The sample records around 68,000 clones, less than 90% being singletons. Findings and limits, study-wide: Earlier analysis yielded a pattern in which most TCR beta V segments were productive about 87% or about 30% of the time.

The genes are TRBV30 and TRBJ1-5; 7 bases fit TRBD1. The origin of this receptor is a female donor in good health and CMV-seronegative. Sequenced input: PBMCs. The CDR3 region has the DNA TGTGCCTGGAGTTTACAGGGGTATCAGCCCCAGCATTTT. Translation gives CAWSLQGYQPQHF.